This T cell receptor beta chain was obtained from a study of T cell responses to AZD1222 COVID-19 vaccine. Trimming at V came to 4 bases and at J to 6 bases, leaving 9 bases not matched to a gene. The CDR3 is made up of 15 amino acids. The germline CDR1 and CDR2 sequences are MDHEN and SYDVKM. Measured with immunoSEQ multiplex PCR; TCRdb has only the in-frame clones, and not every one. There are 150,000 to 200,000 clones in the sample; 85% to 90% occur only once, and 1.6% lies in the top ten. Study results and caveats: Spike was spanned by vaccine-associated CD4 TCRs, with dominance at 160-218 and 743-854.

Turning to this clone: As yet, its antigen is unknown.

J is TRBJ1-5 and V is TRBV28; 7 positions match TRBD1. The source was peripheral blood, collected on day 0 of AZD1222 vaccination. The clonotype comes from an adult in good health. The CDR3: CASSYPQGGGQPQHF. In nucleotides, the CDR3 is TGTGCCAGCAGTTACCCCCAGGGGGGCGGTCAGCCCCAGCATTTT.